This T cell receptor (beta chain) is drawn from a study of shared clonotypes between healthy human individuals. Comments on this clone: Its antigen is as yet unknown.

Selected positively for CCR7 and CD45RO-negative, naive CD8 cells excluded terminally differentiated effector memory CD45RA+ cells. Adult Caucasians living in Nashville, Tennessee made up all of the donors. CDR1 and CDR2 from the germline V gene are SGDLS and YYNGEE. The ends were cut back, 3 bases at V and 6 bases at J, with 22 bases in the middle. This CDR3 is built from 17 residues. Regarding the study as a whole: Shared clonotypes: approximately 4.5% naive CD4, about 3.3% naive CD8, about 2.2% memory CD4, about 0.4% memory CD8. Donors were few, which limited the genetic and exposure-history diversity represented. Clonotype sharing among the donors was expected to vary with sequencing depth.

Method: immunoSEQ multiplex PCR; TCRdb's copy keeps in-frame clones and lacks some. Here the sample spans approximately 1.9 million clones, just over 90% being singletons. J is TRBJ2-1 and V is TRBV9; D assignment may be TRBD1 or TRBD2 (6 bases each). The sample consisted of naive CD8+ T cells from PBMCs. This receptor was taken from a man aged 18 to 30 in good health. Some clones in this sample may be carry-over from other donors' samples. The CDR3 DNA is TGTGCCAGCAGCGCACCCGGGGGCAGCCTAGGGTTCAATGAGCAGTTCTTC. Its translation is CASSAPGGSLGFNEQFF.